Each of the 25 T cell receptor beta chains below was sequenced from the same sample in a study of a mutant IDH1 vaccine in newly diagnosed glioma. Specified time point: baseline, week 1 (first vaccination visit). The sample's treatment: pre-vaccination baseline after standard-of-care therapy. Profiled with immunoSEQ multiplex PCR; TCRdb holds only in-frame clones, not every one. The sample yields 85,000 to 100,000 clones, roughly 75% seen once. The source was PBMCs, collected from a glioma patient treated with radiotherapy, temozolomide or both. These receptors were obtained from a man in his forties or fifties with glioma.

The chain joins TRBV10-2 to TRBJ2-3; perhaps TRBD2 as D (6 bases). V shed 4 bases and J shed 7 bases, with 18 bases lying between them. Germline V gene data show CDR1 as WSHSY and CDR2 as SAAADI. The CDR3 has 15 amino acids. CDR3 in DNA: TGCGCCAGCAGTGGGAGAAGACTAGAGACGCATACGCAGTATTTT. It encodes CASSGRRLETHTQYF.

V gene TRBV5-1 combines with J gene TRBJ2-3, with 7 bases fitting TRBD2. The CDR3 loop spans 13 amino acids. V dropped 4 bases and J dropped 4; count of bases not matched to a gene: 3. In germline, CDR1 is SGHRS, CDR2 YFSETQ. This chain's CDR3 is CASSSGVADTQYF. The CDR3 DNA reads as TGCGCCAGCAGCAGCGGGGTTGCAGATACGCAGTATTTT.

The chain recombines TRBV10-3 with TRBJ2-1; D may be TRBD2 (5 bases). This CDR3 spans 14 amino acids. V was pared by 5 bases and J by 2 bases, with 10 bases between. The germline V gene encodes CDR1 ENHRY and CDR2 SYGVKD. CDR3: CAISSPRAYNEQFF. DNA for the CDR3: TGTGCCATCAGTTCTCCGAGGGCCTACAATGAGCAGTTCTTC.

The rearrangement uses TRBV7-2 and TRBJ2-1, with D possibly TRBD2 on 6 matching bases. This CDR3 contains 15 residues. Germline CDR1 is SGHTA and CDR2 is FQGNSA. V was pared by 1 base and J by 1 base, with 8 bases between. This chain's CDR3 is CASSLDGRSYNEQFF. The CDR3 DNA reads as TGTGCCAGCAGCTTAGATGGGAGGTCCTACAATGAGCAGTTCTTC. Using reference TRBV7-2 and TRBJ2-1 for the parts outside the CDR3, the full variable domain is GAGVSQSPSNKVTEKGKDVELRCDPISGHTALYWYRQSLGQGLEFLIYFQGNSAPDKSGLPSDRFSAERTGGSVSTLTIQRTQQEDSAVYLCASSLDGRSYNEQFFGPGTRLTVL.

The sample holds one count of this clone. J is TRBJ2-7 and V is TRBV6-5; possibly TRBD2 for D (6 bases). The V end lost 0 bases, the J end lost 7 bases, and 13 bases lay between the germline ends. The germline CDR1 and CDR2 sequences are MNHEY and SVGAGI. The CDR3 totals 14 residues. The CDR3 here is CASSYSRRAGEQYF. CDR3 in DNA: TGTGCCAGCAGTTACTCGAGACGAGCGGGTGAGCAGTACTTC.

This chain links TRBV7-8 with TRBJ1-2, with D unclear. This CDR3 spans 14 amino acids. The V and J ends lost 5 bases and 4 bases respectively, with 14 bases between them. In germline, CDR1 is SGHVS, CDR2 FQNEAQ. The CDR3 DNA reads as TGTGCCAGCAGCCTATCAGTGGATGTCTATGGCTACACCTTC. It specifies CASSLSVDVYGYTF.

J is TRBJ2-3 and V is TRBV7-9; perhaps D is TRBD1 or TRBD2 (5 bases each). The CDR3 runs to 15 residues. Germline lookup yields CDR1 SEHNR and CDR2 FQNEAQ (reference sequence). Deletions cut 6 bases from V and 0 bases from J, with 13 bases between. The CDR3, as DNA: TGTGCCAGCAGTCCCGGGACGAAAAGCACAGATACGCAGTATTTT. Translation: CASSPGTKSTDTQYF.

For the CDR3, the DNA is TGTGCCAGTAGTATAGGGGTGGTTGCTAGCACAGATACGCAGTATTTT. As protein: CASSIGVVASTDTQYF. The genes are TRBV19 and TRBJ2-3; D remains ambiguous. This CDR3 is 16 amino acids long. From germline, CDR1 is LNHDA and CDR2 SQIVND (reference sequence). V was shortened by 1 base and J by 0 bases, with 11 bases between the two germline ends.

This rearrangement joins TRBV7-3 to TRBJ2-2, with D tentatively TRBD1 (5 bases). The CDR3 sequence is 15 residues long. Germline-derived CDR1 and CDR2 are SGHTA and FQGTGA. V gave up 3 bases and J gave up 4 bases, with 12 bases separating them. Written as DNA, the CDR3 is TGTGCCAGCAGCTTCCAGGGATATGGCACCGGGGAGCTGTTTTTT. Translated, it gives CASSFQGYGTGELFF.

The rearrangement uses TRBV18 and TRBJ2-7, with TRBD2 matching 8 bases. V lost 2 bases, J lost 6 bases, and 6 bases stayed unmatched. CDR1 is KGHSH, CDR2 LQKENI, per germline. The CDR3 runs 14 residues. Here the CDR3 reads CASSPSGGPSEQYF. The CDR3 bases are TGTGCCAGCTCACCATCGGGAGGGCCCTCCGAGCAGTACTTC.

In DNA form, the CDR3 reads TGCAGCGTTTCTTCGTCCCTTACAGGGTCTAACTATGGCTACACCTTC. Its protein product is CSVSSSLTGSNYGYTF. The chain employs TRBV29-1 and TRBJ1-2; maybe TRBD1 (6 bases). Per germline, CDR1 SQVTM and CDR2 ANQGSEA. The CDR3 spans 16 residues. V lost 5 bases and J lost 0, with 19 bases in between.

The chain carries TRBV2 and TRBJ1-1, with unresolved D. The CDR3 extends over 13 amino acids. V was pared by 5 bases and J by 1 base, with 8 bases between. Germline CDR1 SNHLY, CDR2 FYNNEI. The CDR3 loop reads CASSLTGNTEAFF. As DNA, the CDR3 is TGTGCCAGCAGTCTGACGGGGAACACTGAAGCTTTCTTT.

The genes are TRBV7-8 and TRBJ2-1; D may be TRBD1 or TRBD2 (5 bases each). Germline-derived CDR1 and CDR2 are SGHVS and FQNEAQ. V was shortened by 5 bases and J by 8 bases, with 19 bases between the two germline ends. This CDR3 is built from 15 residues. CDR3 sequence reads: CASSMGRRSSDEQFF. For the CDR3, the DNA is TGTGCCAGCAGCATGGGACGCCGTTCGTCGGATGAGCAGTTCTTC. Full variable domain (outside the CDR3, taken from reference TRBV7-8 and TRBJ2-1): GAGVSQSPRYKVAKRGQDVALRCDPISGHVSLFWYQQALGQGPEFLTYFQNEAQLDKSGLPSDRFFAERPEGSVSTLKIQRTQQEDSAVYLCASSMGRRSSDEQFFGPGTRLTVL.

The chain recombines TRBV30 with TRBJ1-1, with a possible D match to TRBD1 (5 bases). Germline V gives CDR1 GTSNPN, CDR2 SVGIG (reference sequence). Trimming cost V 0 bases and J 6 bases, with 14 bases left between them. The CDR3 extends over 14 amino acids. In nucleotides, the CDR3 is TGTGCCTGGAGTGTACTAGCGGGGCCCGCTGAAGCTTTCTTT. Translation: CAWSVLAGPAEAFF.

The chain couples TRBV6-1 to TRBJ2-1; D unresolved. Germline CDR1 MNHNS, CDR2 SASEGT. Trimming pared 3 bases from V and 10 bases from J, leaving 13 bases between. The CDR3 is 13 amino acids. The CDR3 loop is CASSDVITKEQFF. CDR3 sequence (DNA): TGTGCCAGCAGTGATGTCATTACTAAGGAGCAGTTCTTC.

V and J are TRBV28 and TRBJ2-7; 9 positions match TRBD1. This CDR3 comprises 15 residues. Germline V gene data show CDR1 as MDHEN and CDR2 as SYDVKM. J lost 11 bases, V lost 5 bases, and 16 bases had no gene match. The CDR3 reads CASSPPGTGRNHKYF. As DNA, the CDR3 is TGTGCCAGCAGTCCCCCCGGGACAGGGCGTAATCATAAGTACTTC.

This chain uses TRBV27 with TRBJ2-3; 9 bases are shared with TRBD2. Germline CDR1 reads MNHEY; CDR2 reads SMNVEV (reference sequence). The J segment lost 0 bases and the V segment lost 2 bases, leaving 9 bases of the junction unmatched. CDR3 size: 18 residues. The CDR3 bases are TGTGCCAGCAGTTTAGAGGGACTAGCCAGTGCTAGCACAGATACGCAGTATTTT. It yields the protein CASSLEGLASASTDTQYF.

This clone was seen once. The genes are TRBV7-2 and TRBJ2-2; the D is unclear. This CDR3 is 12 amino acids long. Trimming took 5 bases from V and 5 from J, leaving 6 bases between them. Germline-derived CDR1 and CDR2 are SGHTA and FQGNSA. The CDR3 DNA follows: TGTGCCAGCAGCCCCTATACCGGGGAGCTGTTTTTT. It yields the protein CASSPYTGELFF.

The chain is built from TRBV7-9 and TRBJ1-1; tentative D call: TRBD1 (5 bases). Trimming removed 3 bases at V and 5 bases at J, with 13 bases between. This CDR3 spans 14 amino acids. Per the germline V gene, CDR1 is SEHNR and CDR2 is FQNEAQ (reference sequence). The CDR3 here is CASSFPGGGTEAFF. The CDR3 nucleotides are TGTGCCAGCAGCTTTCCTGGGGGTGGAACTGAAGCTTTCTTT.

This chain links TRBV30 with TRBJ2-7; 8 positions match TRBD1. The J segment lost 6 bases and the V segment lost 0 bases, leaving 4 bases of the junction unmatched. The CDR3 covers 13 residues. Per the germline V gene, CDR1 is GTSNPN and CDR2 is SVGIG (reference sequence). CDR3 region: CAWSVAGGLEQYF. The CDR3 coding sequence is TGTGCCTGGAGTGTAGCAGGGGGCCTCGAGCAGTACTTC. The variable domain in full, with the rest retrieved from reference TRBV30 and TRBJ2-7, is SQTIHQWPATLVQPVGSPLSLECTVEGTSNPNLYWYRQAAGRGLQLLFYSVGIGQISSEVPQNLSASRPQDRQFILSSKKLLLSDSGFYLCAWSVAGGLEQYFGPGTRLTVT.

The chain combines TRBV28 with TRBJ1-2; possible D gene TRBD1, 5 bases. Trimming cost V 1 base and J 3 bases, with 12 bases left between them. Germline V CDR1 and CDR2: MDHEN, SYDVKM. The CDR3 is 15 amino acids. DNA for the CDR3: TGTGCCAGCAGTTTATTCTCAGGGCTCGACTATGGCTACACCTTC. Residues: CASSLFSGLDYGYTF.

The CDR3 sequence: CASSPPSLLAGLTETQYF. Written as DNA, the CDR3 is TGTGCCAGCTCACCACCCTCTTTACTAGCGGGACTAACGGAGACCCAGTACTTC. The chain links TRBV18 to TRBJ2-5; TRBD2 matches 10 bases. The CDR3 totals 18 residues. V was clipped by 0 bases and J by 5 bases; unmatched bases: 12. Germline V gene lookup returns CDR1 KGHSH and CDR2 LQKENI.

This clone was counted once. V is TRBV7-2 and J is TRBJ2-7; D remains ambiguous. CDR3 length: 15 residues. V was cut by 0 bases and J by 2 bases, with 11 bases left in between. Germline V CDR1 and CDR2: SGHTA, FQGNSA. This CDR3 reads CASSLARHLTYEQYF. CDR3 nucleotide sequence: TGTGCCAGCAGCTTAGCTCGGCACCTAACCTACGAGCAGTACTTC.

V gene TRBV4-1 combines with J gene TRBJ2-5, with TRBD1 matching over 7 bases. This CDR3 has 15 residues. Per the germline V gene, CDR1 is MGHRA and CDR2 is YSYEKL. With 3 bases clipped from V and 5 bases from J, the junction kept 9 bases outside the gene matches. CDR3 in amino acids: CASSQDNRGRETQYF. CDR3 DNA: TGCGCCAGCAGCCAGGATAACAGGGGCCGGGAGACCCAGTACTTC.

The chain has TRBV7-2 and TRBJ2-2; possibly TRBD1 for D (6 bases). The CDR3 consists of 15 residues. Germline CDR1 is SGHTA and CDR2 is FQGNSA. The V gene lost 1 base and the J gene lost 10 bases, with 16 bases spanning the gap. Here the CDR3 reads CASSLVGSQGTELFF. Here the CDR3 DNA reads TGTGCCAGCAGCTTAGTGGGGTCACAGGGTACGGAGCTGTTTTTT.